The 19 T cell receptor beta chains listed next were all sequenced from one sample in a study of blood T cell repertoires in COVID-19. Profiled with immunoSEQ multiplex PCR; TCRdb holds only in-frame clones, not every one. The table records about 220,000 clones, 65% to 90% of them present only once. Sequenced material: peripheral blood. Every receptor here comes from a woman in her 70s with COVID-19, enrolled during active disease.

The chain uses TRBV7-9 and TRBJ2-2; D might be TRBD1 (6 bases). Trimming took off 1 base at V and 1 base at J, with 10 bases between the two ends. Germline lookup yields CDR1 SEHNR and CDR2 FQNEAQ (reference sequence). CDR3 length: 16 residues. The CDR3 DNA sequence: TGTGCCAGCAGCTTAGACACACAGGGGAACACCGGGGAGCTGTTTTTT. Translated: CASSLDTQGNTGELFF.

This chain links TRBV2 with TRBJ1-5; 9 bases line up with TRBD1. The CDR3 loop spans 14 amino acids. With V trimmed by 6 bases and J by 4 bases, 4 bases remained unmatched. Germline V gene lookup returns CDR1 SNHLY and CDR2 FYNNEI. This CDR3 is CASSGTGMNQPQHF. In DNA, the CDR3 is TGTGCCAGCAGCGGGACAGGGATGAATCAGCCCCAGCATTTT.

This chain connects TRBV6-1 to TRBJ2-3, with a possible D match to TRBD2 (5 bases). V dropped 2 bases and J dropped 6 bases, with 12 bases sitting between them. This CDR3 has 14 residues. Germline V CDR1 and CDR2: MNHNS, SASEGT. The CDR3: CASSERQRTDTQYF. The CDR3 coding sequence is TGTGCCAGCAGTGAACGGCAGCGGACTGATACGCAGTATTTT.

The rearrangement links TRBV20-1 to TRBJ1-5, with D possibly TRBD1 on 6 matching bases. Germline CDR1 reads DFQATT; CDR2 reads SNEGSKA (reference sequence). The V gene lost 3 bases and the J gene lost 1 base, with 16 bases spanning the gap. The CDR3 extends over 16 amino acids. CDR3 amino acids: CSASRQGIWSNQPQHF. In DNA, the CDR3 is TGCAGTGCTAGTCGGCAGGGGATTTGGAGCAATCAGCCCCAGCATTTT.

The chain couples TRBV6-2 or TRBV6-3 to TRBJ1-2, with D perhaps TRBD1 (5 bases). The CDR3 covers 12 residues. Germline CDR1 reads MNHEY; CDR2 reads SVGEGT. Trimming shortened V by 5 bases and J by 7 bases, and 11 bases separated the two germline ends. This chain's CDR3 is CASSQQALGYTF. CDR3 coding DNA: TGTGCCAGCAGTCAACAGGCTCTTGGCTACACCTTC.

The J gene is TRBJ2-5, the V gene TRBV7-2; possibly TRBD2 for D (6 bases). Trimming took 5 bases from V and 5 from J, leaving 18 bases between them. This CDR3 spans 15 amino acids. Germline loops: CDR1 SGHTA, CDR2 FQGNSA. CDR3 nucleotide sequence: TGTGCCAGCAGCCCTAGGCGCGGGGCGGGGGAGACCCAGTACTTC. This translates into CASSPRRGAGETQYF. Full variable domain (missing parts from reference TRBV7-2 and TRBJ2-5): GAGVSQSPSNKVTEKGKDVELRCDPISGHTALYWYRQSLGQGLEFLIYFQGNSAPDKSGLPSDRFSAERTGGSVSTLTIQRTQQEDSAVYLCASSPRRGAGETQYFGPGTRLLVL.

J is TRBJ2-1 and V is TRBV12-3 or TRBV12-4, with TRBD2 as a possible D gene (5 bases). Trimming pared 6 bases from V and 9 bases from J, leaving 12 bases between. This CDR3 is 12 amino acids long. The CDR3 DNA sequence: TGTGCCAGCAGCCGACTCGCGGGTGAGCAGTTCTTC. Translating it yields CASSRLAGEQFF.

A note on this clone: Other DNA sequences in the sample encode the same CDR3. This CDR3 reads CASRRQGDTEAFF. CDR3 in DNA: TGTGCCAGTAGACGGCAGGGCGACACTGAAGCTTTCTTT. V usage is TRBV19 and J usage is TRBJ1-1; tentatively, D is TRBD1 (5 bases). CDR1 and CDR2 from the germline V gene are LNHDA and SQIVND (reference sequence). CDR3 length: 13 residues. V gave up 6 bases and J gave up 3 bases, with 11 bases separating them.

The table lists this clone with a count of one. The chain has TRBV10-3 and TRBJ1-3, with D maybe TRBD1 (6 bases). CDR3 size: 14 residues. CDR1 is ENHRY and CDR2 is SYGVKD in the germline V gene. Trimming left V 2 bases short and J 2 bases short, with 7 bases between. The CDR3 DNA follows: TGTGCCATCAGTGAGGCAGGGGCTGGAAACACCATATATTTT. Its protein is CAISEAGAGNTIYF.

The chain uses TRBV19 and TRBJ2-3; possible D gene TRBD2, 6 bases. Looked up from germline, CDR1 is LNHDA and CDR2 is SQIVND (reference sequence). CDR3 length equals 14 residues. Trimming cost V 7 bases and J 4 bases, with 15 bases left between them. In DNA form, the CDR3 reads TGTGCCAGTACCTCTGGGAGGATCCCAGATACGCAGTATTTT. It codes for CASTSGRIPDTQYF.

This chain joins TRBV6-4 and TRBJ2-5, with D maybe TRBD2 (5 bases). The CDR3 extends over 12 amino acids. Germline loops: CDR1 MRHNA, CDR2 SNTAGT. Trimming pared 2 bases from V and 7 bases from J, leaving 8 bases between. This CDR3 reads CASSDEGGTQYF. The CDR3, as DNA: TGTGCCAGCAGTGACGAGGGTGGGACCCAGTACTTC.

This chain joins TRBV24-1 and TRBJ1-2; weak D call: TRBD1 (5 bases). Germline V CDR1 and CDR2: KGHDR, SFDVKD. The germline V and J ends were trimmed by 5 bases and 8 bases, with 14 bases remaining between them. The CDR3 is 13 residues long. Here the CDR3 reads CATSASGASGYTF. The CDR3 bases are TGTGCCACCAGTGCTAGTGGGGCAAGCGGCTACACCTTC.

The chain is built from TRBV30 and TRBJ1-1; D remains ambiguous. CDR1 and CDR2 (germline): GTSNPN, SVGIG (reference sequence). V shed 6 bases and J shed 4 bases, with 18 bases lying between them. The CDR3 has 14 amino acids. CDR3 amino acids: CACPNPLRGTEAFF. As DNA, the CDR3 is TGTGCCTGCCCCAACCCTCTCCGGGGCACTGAAGCTTTCTTT. Combining the CDR3 with reference TRBV30 and TRBJ1-1 gives the whole variable domain SQTIHQWPATLVQPVGSPLSLECTVEGTSNPNLYWYRQAAGRGLQLLFYSVGIGQISSEVPQNLSASRPQDRQFILSSKKLLLSDSGFYLCACPNPLRGTEAFFGQGTRLTVV.

V usage is TRBV27 and J usage is TRBJ2-1, with 9 positions matching TRBD2. Germline trimming cut 6 bases from V and 13 bases from J; bases unmatched to any gene: 13. CDR1 is MNHEY and CDR2 is SMNVEV in the germline V gene (reference sequence). This CDR3 is built from 14 residues. The CDR3 DNA sequence: TGTGCCAGCAGCCCGGGACTAGCCCCTTTTTCTCAGTTCTTC. As protein: CASSPGLAPFSQFF.

The chain is built from TRBV19 and TRBJ2-3; TRBD2 agrees at 9 bases. V was pared by 3 bases and J by 5 bases, with 6 bases of the junction left unmatched. CDR3 size: 15 residues. Germline CDR1 reads LNHDA; CDR2 reads SQIVND (reference sequence). The CDR3 reads CASSMGGRAGDTQYF. The CDR3 DNA sequence: TGTGCCAGTAGTATGGGCGGGAGGGCCGGAGATACGCAGTATTTT. Full variable domain (rest looked up from reference TRBV19 and TRBJ2-3): DGGITQSPKYLFRKEGQNVTLSCEQNLNHDAMYWYRQDPGQGLRLIYYSQIVNDFQKGDIAEGYSVSREKKESFPLTVTSAQKNPTAFYLCASSMGGRAGDTQYFGPGTRLTVL.

This sequence joins TRBV7-9 and TRBJ1-1; perhaps TRBD1 as D (5 bases). CDR1 SEHNR and CDR2 FQNEAQ come from the germline V gene (reference sequence). Trimming pared 0 bases from V and 7 bases from J, leaving 15 bases between. The CDR3 is 15 amino acids. DNA for the CDR3: TGTGCCAGCAGCTTAGCGTGGGGGGGTTTGTTTGAAGCTTTCTTT. Translation gives CASSLAWGGLFEAFF.

V and J are TRBV3-1 (or the pseudogene TRBV3-2) and TRBJ2-7, with 11 bases lining up with TRBD2. The V segment lost 2 bases and the J segment 2 bases; nucleotides outside the gene matches: 5. Germline V gives CDR1 LGHDT, CDR2 YNNKEL (reference sequence). The CDR3 contains 16 residues. CDR3 residues: CASSQTASGGPYEQYF. In nucleotides, the CDR3 is TGTGCCAGCAGCCAAACCGCTAGCGGGGGGCCCTACGAGCAGTACTTC.

The J gene is TRBJ1-1, the V gene TRBV18; no reliable D call. Germline CDR1 is KGHSH and CDR2 is LQKENI. CDR3 size: 12 residues. V lost 2 bases to trimming and J lost 7 bases, with 8 bases between them. CDR3 nucleotide sequence: TGTGCCAGCTCACCAGATTCTAATGAAGCTTTCTTT. Amino acids: CASSPDSNEAFF.

The table lists this clone with a count of one. V and J are TRBV2 and TRBJ2-5; tentative D call: TRBD2 (6 bases). The germline gives CDR1 SNHLY, CDR2 FYNNEI. V shed 0 bases and J shed 7 bases, with 15 bases lying between them. The CDR3 sequence is 15 residues long. The CDR3: CASSEAESLGGTQYF. CDR3 DNA sequence: TGTGCCAGCAGTGAAGCGGAATCCCTGGGGGGGACCCAGTACTTC.